Reported below is one T cell receptor (beta chain). Its antigen is unknown. Within one base of it there is no much larger clone, and no base qualities were kept. Spanning cysteine to phenylalanine, the CDR3 consists of 19 amino acids. Only the CDR3 DNA stays, 57 bases, in frame from base 1. Germline trimming: 3 bases from V, 4 bases from J; junction bases outside gene matches: 14. The germline V gene encodes CDR1 LNHDA and CDR2 SQIVND (reference sequence). TCRbeta CDR3 regions were amplified from genomic DNA by means of the immunoSEQ Assay, a bias-controlled multiplex PCR. From the authors' description of their analysis: Nucleated cell counts per sample were estimated from amplification of reference gene primers within the assay. Sequence reads were collapsed and filtered to measure the absolute abundance of every unique TCRbeta CDR3 rearrangement. For each sample, productive Simpson clonality was calculated as the square root of Simpson's diversity index over productive rearrangements. This immuneACCESS table, as held by TCRdb, lists in-frame sequences with V and J called but not all clones. Of the missing ones, under half trace to an unresolved V gene in checked studies; the others have no known cause. V, J and clone size reflect that table, while D and trimming were determined from the DNA. The table for this sample lists 150,000 to 200,000 clones; around 84% of them were counted only once. Of the sample, roughly 15% falls within the top ten clones.

This sample is part of a study of blood T cell repertoires in COVID-19 (dated by TCRdb to about 2020). Context from the whole study: Samples from collaborators originated in the United States, Italy and Spain and spanned both the acute and convalescent phases of COVID-19. Subjects who had been exposed to COVID-19, were actively infected with it, or had recovered from it provided the deeply sampled blood TCRbeta repertoires that made up the dataset. The sample metadata nearly always contained a de-identified subject ID, COVID-19 status, age in years and sex. The prospective study material was composed of cDNA or gDNA derived from T cells, B-cell-depleted T cells, or PBMCs. The repertoires were made available in a free public database intended to serve as a resource for research on the immune response to SARS-CoV-2. Where available, HLA class I and class II types were obtained from metadata supplied by the sample provider rather than from assay-based typing. The samples were drawn from two sources: the first 160 participants of the ongoing ImmuneRACE study, and 950 to 1,500 subjects contributed by 6 global collaborators. Summary of the overall study and its limitations: The amount of clinical and demographic metadata varied by source and participant and was provided uncurated.

In the prospective study, participants were roughly 18 to 95 years old, resided in fewer than 25 geographic areas of the United States, and were enrolled through a virtual design. In the prospective study, participants were assigned to cohorts based on the clinical history participants reported in a screening survey and a study questionnaire. ImmuneRACE Cohort 3 recovered participants were defined by two consecutive negative NP/OP PCR tests, healthcare professional clearance, or symptom resolution. Each participant in the prospective study had whole blood, serum and a nasopharyngeal or oropharyngeal swab collected by mobile phlebotomists. Participants in the prospective study had the option to provide additional blood draws and questionnaires over a 2-month period. Before DNA extraction, blood samples from the prospective study were shipped at room temperature or frozen.

The clonotype comes from a man between 50 and 59 years old who had recovered from COVID-19. The sample taken for sequencing was PBMCs or T cells enriched from blood (not recorded which). Recombination joined TRBV19 with TRBJ2-3; 12 nucleotides in the junction match TRBD2. For the CDR3, the sequence is CASSIFYSGTSGSADTQYF. The DNA reads as follows: TGTGCCAGTAGTATCTTTTACTCCGGGACTAGCGGGTCCGCAGATACGCAGTATTTT.